The 18 T cell receptor beta chains below were found in one sample sequenced in a study of long-term antiretroviral therapy in people with HIV. Runs used v3.0 of the immunoSEQ assay and were done at survey level. Only in-frame clones appear in the TCRdb table, and some are missing; sequencing was by immunoSEQ multiplex PCR. The data show some 33,000 clones, 96% seen once. Here the sequenced sample was unsorted PBMCs, taken 6.6 years after starting antiretroviral therapy. The receptors originated from a man aged 25 to 40 with HIV.

This chain uses TRBV5-1 with TRBJ1-1, with a weak D call TRBD1 (5 bases). Germline values: CDR1 SGHRS, CDR2 YFSETQ. The V gene lost 0 bases and the J gene lost 3 bases, with 9 bases spanning the gap. This CDR3 has 14 amino acids. CDR3 in DNA: TGCGCCAGCAGCTTGGAGGGGTGGGACACTGAAGCTTTCTTT. Its translation is CASSLEGWDTEAFF. Full variable domain (rest looked up from reference TRBV5-1 and TRBJ1-1): KAGVTQTPRYLIKTRGQQVTLSCSPISGHRSVSWYQQTPGQGLQFLFEYFSETQRNKGNFPGRFSGRQFSNSRSEMNVSTLELGDSALYLCASSLEGWDTEAFFGQGTRLTVV.

The chain is built from TRBV2 and TRBJ2-1; D call uncertain. CDR1 SNHLY and CDR2 FYNNEI come from the germline V gene. The CDR3 contains 13 residues. The ends were cut back, 4 bases at V and 5 bases at J, with 9 bases in the middle. The CDR3 nucleotides are TGTGCCAGCAGTGTACTGGCGGACAATGAGCAGTTCTTC. Translation: CASSVLADNEQFF.

The rearrangement links TRBV5-6 to TRBJ1-6; D gene unclear. V lost 6 bases to trimming and J lost 7 bases, with 26 bases between them. The CDR3 loop spans 18 amino acids. Germline V gene data show CDR1 as SGHDT and CDR2 as YYEEEE. CDR3 DNA: TGTGCCAGCAAACTTCAGCAACCCCTTTGGGGTCCGAATTCACCCCTCCACTTT. This sequence encodes CASKLQQPLWGPNSPLHF.

The chain is built from TRBV5-1 and TRBJ2-7; TRBD1 might be the D (6 bases). From germline, CDR1 is SGHRS and CDR2 YFSETQ. This CDR3 comprises 14 residues. Trimming took off 7 bases at V and 5 bases at J, with 19 bases between the two ends. The chain's CDR3 is CASGSGQRSHEQYF. The CDR3 nucleotides read TGCGCCAGCGGATCAGGACAGAGAAGTCACGAGCAGTACTTC.

This clone was observed a single time. V and J are TRBV6-6 and TRBJ2-2, with D tentatively TRBD1 or TRBD2 (5 bases each). Trimming shortened V by 7 bases and J by 6 bases, and 18 bases separated the two germline ends. Germline V lookup: CDR1 MNHNY, CDR2 SVGAGI (reference sequence). The CDR3 has 15 amino acids. The CDR3 region has the DNA TGTGCCAGCATCAGGTGGGGGAATTACCCCGGGGAGCTGTTTTTT. Amino acids: CASIRWGNYPGELFF.

The chain carries TRBV6-5 and TRBJ1-6; D unclear. CDR1 is MNHEY, CDR2 SVGAGI, per germline. This CDR3 has 15 residues. Trimming took off 2 bases at V and 5 bases at J, with 10 bases between the two ends. In DNA, the CDR3 is TGTGCCAGCAGTTACGAAGGCCGTAATAATTCACCCCTCCACTTT. Residues: CASSYEGRNNSPLHF.

This rearrangement joins TRBV4-3 to TRBJ2-1, with TRBD2 matching over 11 bases. The germline V gene has CDR1 LGHNA and CDR2 YSLEER. V was clipped by 2 bases and J by 4 bases; unmatched bases: 4. This CDR3 spans 16 amino acids. The CDR3 sequence is CASSQLAGGPYNEQFF. DNA for the CDR3: TGCGCCAGCAGCCAATTAGCGGGAGGGCCTTACAATGAGCAGTTCTTC.

The rearrangement joins TRBV27 to TRBJ2-5; possible D gene TRBD1, 6 bases. The V end was cut by 4 bases, the J end by 1 base, with 7 bases between. The V gene's germline CDR1 is MNHEY and CDR2 SMNVEV (reference sequence). The CDR3 runs to 13 residues. Written as DNA, the CDR3 is TGTGCCAGCAGTTGGGGGCGCCAAGAGACCCAGTACTTC. Amino acids: CASSWGRQETQYF.

This rearrangement joins TRBV11-2 to TRBJ1-3, with 9 bases that match TRBD1. Germline values: CDR1 SGHAT, CDR2 FQNNGV. This CDR3 has 16 residues. V shed 4 bases and J 3 bases; nucleotides not matched to a gene: 7. The CDR3, as DNA: TGTGCCAGCAGCTCCCGACAGACAGGGGGTGGAAACACCATATATTTT. Its translation is CASSSRQTGGGNTIYF.

In its sample, this clone was seen once. The V and J genes are TRBV27 and TRBJ2-7; a possible D gene is TRBD1 (6 bases). The V and J ends lost 5 bases and 5 bases respectively, with 16 bases between them. Germline V CDR1 and CDR2: MNHEY, SMNVEV (reference sequence). The CDR3 runs to 14 residues. The CDR3 DNA reads as TGTGCCAGCAGTCCTGTAGTCCAGGGGCACGAGCAGTACTTC. Its protein product is CASSPVVQGHEQYF.

The rearrangement links TRBV7-9 to TRBJ2-1; D is unclear. V lost 3 bases, J lost 4 bases, and 7 bases lay in between. This CDR3 comprises 13 residues. CDR1 and CDR2 from the germline V gene are SEHNR and FQNEAQ (reference sequence). DNA of the CDR3: TGTGCCAGCAGCTTGGGTCAGTACAATGAGCAGTTCTTC. Protein product: CASSLGQYNEQFF.

This chain links TRBV19 with TRBJ1-1, with 11 bases aligning to TRBD1. The V gene end was trimmed by 6 bases and the J gene end by 8 bases; junction bases not matched to a gene: 8. The CDR3 loop spans 14 amino acids. The V gene's germline CDR1 is LNHDA and CDR2 SQIVND (reference sequence). In DNA, the CDR3 is TGTGCCAGTAGAGGGTGGACAGGGGGCTTGGAAGCTTTCTTT. This translates into CASRGWTGGLEAFF.

The V gene is TRBV7-6, the J gene TRBJ1-1, with TRBD1 matching 7 bases. With V trimmed by 5 bases and J by 0 bases, 6 bases remained unmatched. CDR3 length equals 15 residues. CDR1 SGHVS and CDR2 FNYEAQ come from the germline V gene. CDR3 in DNA: TGTGCCAGCAGCCCCCGACAGGGTGTGAACACTGAAGCTTTCTTT. It yields the protein CASSPRQGVNTEAFF. The full variable domain, rest sourced from reference TRBV7-6 and TRBJ1-1, is GAGVSQSPRYKVTKRGQDVALRCDPISGHVSLYWYRQALGQGPEFLTYFNYEAQQDKSGLPNDRFSAERPEGSISTLTIQRTEQRDSAMYRCASSPRQGVNTEAFFGQGTRLTVV.

The chain recombines TRBV6-1 with TRBJ2-5, with 10 bases fitting TRBD2. Germline V CDR1 and CDR2: MNHNS, SASEGT. Trimming took 6 bases from V and 5 from J; bases not matched to a gene: 9. The CDR3 covers 15 residues. In DNA form, the CDR3 reads TGTGCCAGCAGGGGCCGGACTAGCGGCAAGGAGACCCAGTACTTC. This encodes CASRGRTSGKETQYF.

The gene calls are TRBV10-3 and TRBJ2-7, with 7 bases matching TRBD1. This CDR3 has 13 amino acids. J gave up 0 bases and V 7 bases, and 3 bases lay outside the gene matches. Germline-derived CDR1 and CDR2 are ENHRY and SYGVKD. The chain's CDR3 is CAIMAGGSYEQYF. In DNA, the CDR3 is TGTGCCATCATGGCAGGGGGCTCCTACGAGCAGTACTTC.

The V gene is TRBV10-3, the J gene TRBJ2-7; weak D call: TRBD1 (6 bases). V was shortened by 2 bases and J by 5 bases, with 16 bases between the two germline ends. Germline CDR1 and CDR2: ENHRY and SYGVKD. The CDR3 sequence is 15 residues long. The CDR3 sequence is CAISENPGVRDEQYF. The CDR3 DNA follows: TGTGCCATCAGTGAGAACCCAGGGGTTCGAGACGAGCAGTACTTC.

The J gene is TRBJ2-5, the V gene TRBV4-2, with D maybe TRBD2 (5 bases). The V gene's germline CDR1 is LGHNA and CDR2 YNFKEQ. V lost 0 bases and J 7 bases, leaving 9 bases between the germline ends. This CDR3 spans 13 amino acids. DNA for the CDR3: TGTGCCAGCAGCCAAGATCAAGAGGGGACCCAGTACTTC. Translation gives CASSQDQEGTQYF.

The chain is built from TRBV5-1 and TRBJ2-4, with D perhaps matching TRBD2 (5 bases). CDR3 size: 15 residues. From germline, CDR1 is SGHRS and CDR2 YFSETQ. V lost 7 bases, J lost 0 bases, and 14 bases lay in between. In DNA, the CDR3 is TGCGCCAGCCGTCGGGATGACCTAGCCAAAAACATTCAGTACTTC. It specifies CASRRDDLAKNIQYF.